This entry describes one TCR beta chain. The CDR3 end shows no conserved phenylalanine or tryptophan, and so a read error is likely. TCRdb analysed the PCR reads with MiXCR anew, one entry per CDR3 protein. This sample carries approximately 500,000 distinct CDR3 sequences, over 20% of them seen once, and the ten largest clones take around 0.84%. The data were obtained in a study of molecular identifiers for immune sequencing clone quantification. Sequencing was done on a sample of naive CD8+ T cells from blood, with Jurkat cell RNA spiked in. Stated subset: FACS-sorted CD8+CD4-CCR7+CD45RA+ naive T cells. The clonotype comes from a human donor in good health. Some libraries in this study had Jurkat cell RNA spiked in.

In DNA, the CDR3 is TGCAGTGCTAGAGATAACCGACAGGGAGCATATGTCTACGAGCAGTACTCC. This translates into CSARDNRQGAYVYEQYS. This rearrangement joins TRBV20-1 to TRBJ2-7, with 7 bases lining up with TRBD1. After removal of 0 bases from V and 3 bases from J, the junction contained 14 bases not matched to a gene. The CDR3 loop spans 17 amino acids. CDR1 DFQATT and CDR2 SNEGSKA come from the germline V gene (reference sequence).